A selection of T cell receptor beta chains follows, all from one sample in a study of blood T cell repertoires in COVID-19. Generated by immunoSEQ multiplex PCR, the TCRdb table keeps only in-frame clones and is missing some. The sample carries just over 95,000 clones, about 80% recorded once. The sequenced sample consisted of peripheral blood. The receptors were sampled from a man between 60 and 75 years old with acute or convalescent COVID-19. The CDR3 runs from the conserved cysteine through the conserved F or W.

TRBV6-4	TRBJ2-2	CASSARGTSATGELFF
TRBV29-1	TRBJ1-3	CSAGTSGNTIYF
TRBV27	TRBJ2-1	CASSTPWSGGGDEQFF
TRBV19	TRBJ1-4	CASSTRGRGDQEKLFF
TRBV20-1	TRBJ2-4	CSASSSKNIQYF
TRBV21-1	TRBJ2-5	CASSKGGETQYF
TRBV18	TRBJ2-1	CASSPHGQGEANEQFF
TRBV14	TRBJ2-1	CASSQRKQRGTLFLETSRNEQFF
TRBV9	TRBJ2-3	CASTPAGAAPDTQYF
TRBV29-1	TRBJ2-7	CSGRGESYEQYF
TRBV30	TRBJ1-5	CAWRPKGDRAQPQHF
TRBV7-2	TRBJ1-5	CASSPTGAEGPQHF
TRBV5-1	TRBJ1-3	CASSLGSGTSGNTIYF
TRBV6-4	TRBJ1-2	CASRAPGQHYGYTF
TRBV4-2	TRBJ2-1	CASSQDLLAGGVTNGDNEQFF
TRBV6-1	TRBJ2-7	CASSEDAGAPSYEQYF
TRBV6-1	TRBJ1-6	CASSEAHGQGGFSPLHF
TRBV19	TRBJ2-1	CASSIDRDSGGDYNEQFF
TRBV3-1/TRBV3-2	TRBJ2-7	CASSQVSLRGEQYF
TRBV6-5	TRBJ1-5	CASSHRGDSNQPQHF
TRBV2	TRBJ2-2	CASGGPGGELFF
TRBV30	TRBJ2-1	CAWSWGAYNEQFF
TRBV5-6	TRBJ2-1	CASSLRQGLYNEQFF
TRBV3-1/TRBV3-2	TRBJ2-2	CASSQFTSGGSTGELFF
TRBV4-1	TRBJ2-5	CASSSSGSETQYF
TRBV5-1	TRBJ2-1	CASSLRASGVYNEQFF
TRBV6-5	TRBJ2-5	CASSDRTGKETQYF
TRBV5-1	TRBJ2-5	CASRPGLAGETQYF
TRBV2	TRBJ1-6	CASRGDTGSRGSPLHF
TRBV12-3/TRBV12-4	TRBJ1-2	CASSTGGDGYTF
TRBV5-4	TRBJ2-7	CASSPGGRGTVVVEQYF
TRBV4-2	TRBJ2-1	CASSQDRQDEQFF
TRBV5-1	TRBJ2-3	CASSPDSYTDTQYF
TRBV30	TRBJ2-2	CAWSVQGVNTGELFF
TRBV6-5	TRBJ2-7	CASSTGQGVLQQYF
TRBV6-5	TRBJ2-5	CASNPGGGAETQYF
TRBV18	TRBJ1-3	CASSPMQGNSGNTIYF
TRBV5-4	TRBJ2-2	CARAPGGSFTGELFF
TRBV19	TRBJ1-6	CASSSRGWEDSPLHF
TRBV10-2	TRBJ2-2	CASSPLWGQDTGELFF
TRBV19	TRBJ2-5	CASSITGLPGETQYF
TRBV19	TRBJ1-2	CASSSKLNYGYTF
TRBV16	TRBJ2-7	CASRRQGEEPGYF
TRBV9	TRBJ2-3	CASSVGRGESTDTQYF
TRBV6-5	TRBJ2-7	CASSTRDRGVHEQYF
TRBV5-1	TRBJ2-2	CASSWKRAGGRTGELFF